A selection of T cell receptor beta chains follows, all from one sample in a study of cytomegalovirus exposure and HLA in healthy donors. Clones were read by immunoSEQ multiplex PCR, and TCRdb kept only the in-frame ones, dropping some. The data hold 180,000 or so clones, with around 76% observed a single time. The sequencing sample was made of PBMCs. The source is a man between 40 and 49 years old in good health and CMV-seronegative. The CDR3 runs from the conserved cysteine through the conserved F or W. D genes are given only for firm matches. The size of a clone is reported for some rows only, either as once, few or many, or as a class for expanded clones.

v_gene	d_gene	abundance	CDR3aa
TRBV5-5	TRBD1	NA	CASSPGQGAANYEQYF
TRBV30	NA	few	CAWSGTSQGPGGYTF
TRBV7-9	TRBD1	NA	CASSPGGQAKETQYF
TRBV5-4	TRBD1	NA	CASSLLSQGAWNTEAFF
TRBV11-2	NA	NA	CASSPQTTHEQYF
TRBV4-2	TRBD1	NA	CASSQGTGFEKLFF
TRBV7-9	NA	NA	CASSLEAGSGKLFF
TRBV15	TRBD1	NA	CATSGRQGPNTEAFF
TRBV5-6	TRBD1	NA	CASSTDRGAGELFF
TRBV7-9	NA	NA	CASSLGQAGGVPRITFF
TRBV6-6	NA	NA	CASSSIDRRTEAFF
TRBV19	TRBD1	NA	CASSIPGTGGNTGELFF
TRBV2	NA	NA	CASSVSGQGNQPQHF
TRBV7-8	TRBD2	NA	CASSLRLAGVPRETQYF
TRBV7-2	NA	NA	CASSLGGQREPQHF
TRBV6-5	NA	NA	CASRRTALGEQYF
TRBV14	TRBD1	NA	CASSQTGTGGYEQYF
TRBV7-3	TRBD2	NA	CASSPGTSGGETQYF
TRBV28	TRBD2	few	CASSLWGLAGSLDTQYF
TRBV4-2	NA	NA	CASSARRGSYEQYF
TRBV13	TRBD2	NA	CASSSRLAGGYNEQFF
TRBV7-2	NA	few	CASSPRVGLSNYGYTF